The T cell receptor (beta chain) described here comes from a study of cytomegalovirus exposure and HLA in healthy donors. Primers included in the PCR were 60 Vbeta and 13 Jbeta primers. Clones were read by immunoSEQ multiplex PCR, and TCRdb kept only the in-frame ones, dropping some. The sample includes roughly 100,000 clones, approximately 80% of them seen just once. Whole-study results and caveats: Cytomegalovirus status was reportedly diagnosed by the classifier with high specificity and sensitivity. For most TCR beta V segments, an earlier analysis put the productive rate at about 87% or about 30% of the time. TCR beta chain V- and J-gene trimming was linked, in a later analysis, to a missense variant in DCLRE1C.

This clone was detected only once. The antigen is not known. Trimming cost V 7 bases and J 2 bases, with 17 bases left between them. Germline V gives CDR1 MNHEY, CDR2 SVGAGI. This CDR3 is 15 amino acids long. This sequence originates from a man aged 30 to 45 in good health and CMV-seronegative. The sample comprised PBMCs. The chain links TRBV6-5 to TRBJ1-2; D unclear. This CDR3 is CASTTLPGLNYGYTF. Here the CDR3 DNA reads TGTGCCAGCACCACCCTCCCGGGTCTGAACTATGGCTACACCTTC.